One sample yielded the 10 T cell receptor beta chains listed below, sequenced in a study of OX40 agonist ivuxolimab in advanced cancers. Clones were read by immunoSEQ multiplex PCR, and TCRdb kept only the in-frame ones, dropping some. The table includes roughly 56,000 clones, about 83% detected once. The sample consisted of CD4+ or CD8+ T cells sorted from blood, taken in a trial of the OX40 agonist ivuxolimab. Receptor source: an adult with an advanced solid tumor such as melanoma, head and neck, liver or kidney cancer.

The chain employs TRBV11-2 and TRBJ2-7, with D perhaps TRBD2 (5 bases). CDR3 length: 13 amino acids. The germline V and J ends were trimmed by 3 bases and 2 bases, with 8 bases remaining between them. The germline gives CDR1 SGHAT, CDR2 FQNNGV. The CDR3 loop reads CASSLEVAYEQYF. Here the CDR3 DNA reads TGTGCCAGCAGCTTGGAGGTAGCCTACGAGCAGTACTTC.

The J gene is TRBJ1-1, the V gene TRBV5-5, with a weak D call TRBD1 (6 bases). Trimming cost V 4 bases and J 4 bases, with 14 bases left between them. Per germline, CDR1 SGHKS and CDR2 YYEKEE (reference sequence). This CDR3 contains 14 residues. CDR3 loop: CASSPFQGTTEAFF. The CDR3 DNA reads as TGTGCCAGCAGCCCATTCCAGGGGACCACTGAAGCTTTCTTT.

The J gene is TRBJ2-5, the V gene TRBV2; TRBD2 matches at 8 bases. Per germline, CDR1 SNHLY and CDR2 FYNNEI. This CDR3 spans 13 amino acids. With V trimmed by 9 bases and J by 4 bases, 7 bases remained unmatched. The CDR3 DNA reads TGTGCCAGTGCCCGGGGGGGCGGAGAGACCCAGTACTTC. This codes for CASARGGGETQYF.

The CDR3 bases are TGCGCCAGCAGCTTGGTGCTAGCGGGGGCCCCGGGAGCAGATACGCAGTATTTT. Its translation: CASSLVLAGAPGADTQYF. This rearrangement joins TRBV5-1 to TRBJ2-3; 10 bases match TRBD2. The CDR3 totals 18 residues. Germline V gene lookup returns CDR1 SGHRS and CDR2 YFSETQ. V shed 0 bases and J 4 bases; nucleotides not matched to a gene: 11. The complete variable domain, with remaining parts taken from reference TRBV5-1 and TRBJ2-3, reads KAGVTQTPRYLIKTRGQQVTLSCSPISGHRSVSWYQQTPGQGLQFLFEYFSETQRNKGNFPGRFSGRQFSNSRSEMNVSTLELGDSALYLCASSLVLAGAPGADTQYFGPGTRLTVL.

This sequence joins TRBV23-1 and TRBJ1-6; D not resolved. TRBV23-1 is identified as an open reading frame with a role that is uncertain. The CDR3 has 17 residues. CDR3 nucleotide sequence: TGCGATATTCCAGAACCAAGGACGAGCTCCTATAATTCACCCCTCCACTTT. It encodes CDIPEPRTSSYNSPLHF.

The rearrangement joins TRBV4-2 to TRBJ2-1; 9 positions match TRBD2. The CDR3 is 16 amino acids. Looked up from germline, CDR1 is LGHNA and CDR2 is YNFKEQ. With 0 bases clipped from V and 7 bases from J, the junction kept 7 bases outside the gene matches. The CDR3 DNA is TGTGCCAGCAGCCAAGAGACTGGCGGGGGGGGGAATGAGCAGTTCTTC. Translating gives CASSQETGGGGNEQFF.

This rearrangement joins TRBV6-5 to TRBJ1-4, with 9 bases aligning to TRBD1. V shed 4 bases and J 8 bases; nucleotides not matched to a gene: 5. Germline CDR1 MNHEY, CDR2 SVGAGI. This CDR3 contains 14 residues. The CDR3: CASSFRDRDEKLFF. DNA for the CDR3: TGTGCCAGCAGTTTCCGGGACAGGGACGAAAAACTGTTTTTT.

This clone was detected only a few times. The chain carries TRBV11-2 and TRBJ2-5, with 9 positions matching TRBD2. The CDR3 spans 13 residues. Germline CDR1 SGHAT, CDR2 FQNNGV. With 5 bases clipped from V and 4 bases from J, the junction kept 2 bases outside the gene matches. Written as DNA, the CDR3 is TGTGCCAGCAGCGAGGGACTAGCAGAGACCCAGTACTTC. Translating it yields CASSEGLAETQYF.

This sequence joins TRBV7-9 and TRBJ2-7; D may be TRBD1 (7 bases). CDR1 and CDR2 (germline): SEHNR, FQNEAQ (reference sequence). The CDR3 runs to 15 residues. The germline V and J ends were trimmed by 5 bases and 7 bases, with 21 bases remaining between them. The CDR3 protein is CASSRRGVGGREQYF. The CDR3 DNA sequence: TGTGCCAGCAGCCGCAGGGGGGTTGGAGGCAGGGAGCAGTACTTC.

The gene calls are TRBV18 and TRBJ1-3; 10 nucleotides match TRBD1. This CDR3 comprises 16 residues. CDR1 KGHSH and CDR2 LQKENI come from the germline V gene. Losses at the gene ends were 3 bases for V and 0 bases for J; bases not matched to a gene: 2. Here the CDR3 reads CASSPGQGNSGNTIYF. The CDR3 DNA sequence: TGTGCCAGCTCACCGGGACAGGGGAACTCTGGAAACACCATATATTTT.